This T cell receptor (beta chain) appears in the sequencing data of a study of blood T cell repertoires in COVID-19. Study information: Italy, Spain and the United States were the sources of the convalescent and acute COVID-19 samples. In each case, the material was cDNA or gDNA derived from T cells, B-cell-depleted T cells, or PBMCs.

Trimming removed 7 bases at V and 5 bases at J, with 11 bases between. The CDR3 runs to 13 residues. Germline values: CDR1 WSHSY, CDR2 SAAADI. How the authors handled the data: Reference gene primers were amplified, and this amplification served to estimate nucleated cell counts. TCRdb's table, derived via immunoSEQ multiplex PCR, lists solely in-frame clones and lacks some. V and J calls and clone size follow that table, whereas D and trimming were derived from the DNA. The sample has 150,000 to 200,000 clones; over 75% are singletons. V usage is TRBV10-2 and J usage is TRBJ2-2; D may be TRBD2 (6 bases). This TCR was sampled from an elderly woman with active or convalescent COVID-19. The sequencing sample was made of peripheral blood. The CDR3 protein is CASNPGGTGELFF. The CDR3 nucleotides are TGCGCCAGCAACCCCGGAGGGACCGGGGAGCTGTTTTTT.